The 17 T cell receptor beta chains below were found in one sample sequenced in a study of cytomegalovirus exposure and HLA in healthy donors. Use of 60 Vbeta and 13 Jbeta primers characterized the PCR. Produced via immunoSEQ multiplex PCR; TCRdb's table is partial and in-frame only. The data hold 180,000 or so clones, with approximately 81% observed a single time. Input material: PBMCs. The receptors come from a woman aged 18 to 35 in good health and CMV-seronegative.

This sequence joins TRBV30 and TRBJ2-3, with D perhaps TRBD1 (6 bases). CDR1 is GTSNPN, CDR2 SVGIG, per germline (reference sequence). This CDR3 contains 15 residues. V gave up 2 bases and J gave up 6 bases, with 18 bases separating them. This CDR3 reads CAWSSLWGQGDTQYF. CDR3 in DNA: TGTGCCTGGAGTTCCCTCTGGGGGCAGGGGGATACGCAGTATTTT.

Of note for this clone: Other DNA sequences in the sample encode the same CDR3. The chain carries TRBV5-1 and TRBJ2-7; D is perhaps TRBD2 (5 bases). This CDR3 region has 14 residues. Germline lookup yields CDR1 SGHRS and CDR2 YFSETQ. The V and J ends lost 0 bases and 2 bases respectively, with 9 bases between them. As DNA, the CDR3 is TGCGCCAGCAGCTTGGCTGGACTTACCTACGAGCAGTACTTC. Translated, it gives CASSLAGLTYEQYF.

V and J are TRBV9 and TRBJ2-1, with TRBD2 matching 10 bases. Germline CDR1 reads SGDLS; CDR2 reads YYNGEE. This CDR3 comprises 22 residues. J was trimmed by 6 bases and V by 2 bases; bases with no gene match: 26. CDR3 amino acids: CASSVTLGRGGKEREGLNEQFF. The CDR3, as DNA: TGTGCCAGCAGCGTTACACTGGGACGGGGGGGAAAGGAGCGGGAGGGCCTCAATGAGCAGTTCTTC.

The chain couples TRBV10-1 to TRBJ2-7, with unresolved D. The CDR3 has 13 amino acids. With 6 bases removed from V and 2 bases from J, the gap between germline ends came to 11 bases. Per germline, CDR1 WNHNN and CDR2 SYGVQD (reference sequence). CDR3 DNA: TGCGCCAGCAGCGGGTTTGAGACCTACGAGCAGTACTTC. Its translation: CASSGFETYEQYF.

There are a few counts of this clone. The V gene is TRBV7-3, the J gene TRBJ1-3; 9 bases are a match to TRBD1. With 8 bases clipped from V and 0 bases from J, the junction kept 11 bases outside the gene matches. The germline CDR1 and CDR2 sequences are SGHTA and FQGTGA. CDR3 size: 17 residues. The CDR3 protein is CASSGTGNGVSGNTIYF. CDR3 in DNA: TGTGCCAGCTCCGGGACAGGGAATGGGGTCTCTGGAAACACCATATATTTT. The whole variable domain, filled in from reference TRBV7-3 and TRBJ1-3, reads GAGVSQTPSNKVTEKGKYVELRCDPISGHTALYWYRQSLGQGPEFLIYFQGTGAADDSGLPNDRFFAVRPEGSVSTLKIQRTERGDSAVYLCASSGTGNGVSGNTIYFGEGSWLTVV.

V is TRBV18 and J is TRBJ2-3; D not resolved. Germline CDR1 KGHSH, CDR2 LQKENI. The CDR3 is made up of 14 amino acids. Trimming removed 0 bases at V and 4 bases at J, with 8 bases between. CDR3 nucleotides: TGTGCCAGCTCACCACCGGAGTCGGCAGATACGCAGTATTTT. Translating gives CASSPPESADTQYF.

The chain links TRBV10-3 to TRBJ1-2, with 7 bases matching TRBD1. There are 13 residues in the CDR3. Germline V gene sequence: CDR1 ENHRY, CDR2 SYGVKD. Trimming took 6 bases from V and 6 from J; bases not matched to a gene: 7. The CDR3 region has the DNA TGTGCCATCAGGGACACAGGGGTAGATGGCTACACCTTC. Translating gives CAIRDTGVDGYTF.

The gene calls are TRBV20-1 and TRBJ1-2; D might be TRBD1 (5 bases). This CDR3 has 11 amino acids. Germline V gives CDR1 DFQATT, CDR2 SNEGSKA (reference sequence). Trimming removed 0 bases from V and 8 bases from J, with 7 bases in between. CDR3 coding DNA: TGCAGTGCTAGAGAGGGGGGAGGCTACACCTTC. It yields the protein CSAREGGGYTF.

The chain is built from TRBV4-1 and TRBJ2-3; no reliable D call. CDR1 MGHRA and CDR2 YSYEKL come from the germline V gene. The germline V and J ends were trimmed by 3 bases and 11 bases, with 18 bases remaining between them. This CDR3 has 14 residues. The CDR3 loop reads CASSQFSHFDWQYF. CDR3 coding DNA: TGCGCCAGCAGCCAGTTTAGCCACTTTGACTGGCAGTATTTT.

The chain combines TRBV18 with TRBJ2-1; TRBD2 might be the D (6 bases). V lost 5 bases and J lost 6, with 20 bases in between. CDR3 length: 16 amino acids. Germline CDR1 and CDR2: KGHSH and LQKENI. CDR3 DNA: TGTGCCAGCTCAAAAAACTCGGGAGAAGCGATCAATGAGCAGTTCTTC. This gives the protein CASSKNSGEAINEQFF.

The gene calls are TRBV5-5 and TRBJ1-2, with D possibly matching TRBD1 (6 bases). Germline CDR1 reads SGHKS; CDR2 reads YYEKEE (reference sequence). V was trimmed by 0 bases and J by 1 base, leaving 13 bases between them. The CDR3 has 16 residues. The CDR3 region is CASSLAPQGDNYGYTF. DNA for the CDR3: TGTGCCAGCAGCTTGGCCCCACAGGGCGATAACTATGGCTACACCTTC.

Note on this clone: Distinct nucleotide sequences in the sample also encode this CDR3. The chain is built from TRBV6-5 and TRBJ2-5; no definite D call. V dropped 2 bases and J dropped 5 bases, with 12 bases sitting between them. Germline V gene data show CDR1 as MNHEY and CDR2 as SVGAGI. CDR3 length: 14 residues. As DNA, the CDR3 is TGTGCCAGCAGTTACGAGTTTGGTTGGGAGACCCAGTACTTC. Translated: CASSYEFGWETQYF.

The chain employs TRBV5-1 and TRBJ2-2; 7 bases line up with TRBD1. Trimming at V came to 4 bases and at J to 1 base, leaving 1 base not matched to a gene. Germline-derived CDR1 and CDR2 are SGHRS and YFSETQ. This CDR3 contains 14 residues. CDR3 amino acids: CASSRTGNTGELFF. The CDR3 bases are TGCGCCAGCAGCAGGACAGGGAACACCGGGGAGCTGTTTTTT.

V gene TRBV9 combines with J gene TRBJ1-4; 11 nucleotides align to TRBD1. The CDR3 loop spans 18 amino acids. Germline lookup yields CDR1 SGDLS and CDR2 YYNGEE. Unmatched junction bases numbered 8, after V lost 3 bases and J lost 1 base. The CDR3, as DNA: TGTGCCAGCAGCGGTGGGGACAGGGGGGAAGAAACTAATGAAAAACTGTTTTTT. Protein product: CASSGGDRGEETNEKLFF.

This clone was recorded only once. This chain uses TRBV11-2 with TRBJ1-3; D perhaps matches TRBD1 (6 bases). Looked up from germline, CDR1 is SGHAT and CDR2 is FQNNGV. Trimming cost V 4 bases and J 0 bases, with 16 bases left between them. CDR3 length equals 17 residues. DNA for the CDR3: TGTGCCAGCAGCTGGGTTACAGGGACCGTCTCTGGAAACACCATATATTTT. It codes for CASSWVTGTVSGNTIYF. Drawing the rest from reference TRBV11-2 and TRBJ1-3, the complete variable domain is EAGVAQSPRYKIIEKRQSVAFWCNPISGHATLYWYQQILGQGPKLLIQFQNNGVVDDSQLPKDRFSAERLKGVDSTLKIQPAKLEDSAVYLCASSWVTGTVSGNTIYFGEGSWLTVV.

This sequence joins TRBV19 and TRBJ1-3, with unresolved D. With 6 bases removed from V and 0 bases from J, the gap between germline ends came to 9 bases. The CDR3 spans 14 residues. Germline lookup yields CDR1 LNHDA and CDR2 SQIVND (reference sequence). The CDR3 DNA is TGTGCCAGTAGACACCCTAGCTCTGGAAACACCATATATTTT. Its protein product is CASRHPSSGNTIYF.

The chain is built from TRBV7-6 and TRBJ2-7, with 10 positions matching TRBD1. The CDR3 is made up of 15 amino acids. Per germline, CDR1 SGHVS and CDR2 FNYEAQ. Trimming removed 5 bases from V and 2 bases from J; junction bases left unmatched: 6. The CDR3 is CASSARDRGPYEQYF. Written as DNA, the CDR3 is TGTGCCAGCAGCGCCCGGGACAGGGGCCCCTACGAGCAGTACTTC.